This T cell receptor beta chain was documented in a study of regulatory T cells in long-lasting Graves disease. About the study: The criterion for persistent Graves' disease was over 5 years of antithyroid drugs with positive TSH receptor antibodies. Findings of the study overall: Possibly, accuracy suffered from the small sample size. With persistent disease, TRBV28, TRBJ1-2 and TRBJ2-5 were the favored segments. New patients shared roughly 960 public clonotypes, and persistent patients shared more, with 2,741.

Documented time point: persistent/refractory GD, antithyroid drugs over 5 years with positive TRAb. RNA from PBMCs was the source of the TCR library. Note on this clonotype: Its matching antigen is unknown. A junction boundary mismatches the germline segment, possibly from a read error.

Germline CDR1 is MNHNY and CDR2 is SVGAGI (reference sequence). The CDR3 extends over 19 amino acids. Both iRepertoire HTBI primers and Arm-PCR of CDR3 regions were used to build the TCR beta libraries. In TCRdb, the multiplex PCR reads were re-called with MiXCR into one record per CDR3 protein. The sample lists 400,000 to 450,000 distinct CDR3 sequences, roughly a quarter occurring once. The chain carries TRBV6-6 and TRBJ1-5; a possible D gene is TRBD1 (6 bases). Sequencing was performed on peripheral blood mononuclear cells (PBMCs), taken when the disease was refractory, from a patient treated with antithyroid drugs. This receptor was taken from a female donor with Graves disease. This chain's CDR3 is CASSYSFLLTGNSNRPQHF. The CDR3 DNA follows: TGTGCCAGCAGTTACTCGTTTCTTCTTACAGGGAATAGCAATCGGCCCCAGCATTTT.